These 24 T cell receptor beta chains were all obtained from the same sample, sequenced in a study of blood T cell repertoires in COVID-19. Sequencing was performed with immunoSEQ multiplex PCR; in TCRdb, only in-frame clones are kept and a portion is missing. The table lists about 200,000 clones, approximately 84% of them singletons. Sequencing was done on a sample of peripheral blood. These receptors came from a woman over 75 with acute or convalescent COVID-19.

In DNA form, the CDR3 reads TGTGCCACCCACAGGGGAAACACTGAAGCTTTCTTT. Translated: CATHRGNTEAFF. The chain combines TRBV6-5 with TRBJ1-1; 7 bases fit TRBD1. The CDR3 length is 12 residues. Trimming cost V 10 bases and J 2 bases; bases outside gene matches: 4. From germline, CDR1 is MNHEY and CDR2 SVGAGI.

This sequence joins TRBV27 and TRBJ1-1; TRBD1 agrees at 12 bases. Germline assignment: CDR1 MNHEY and CDR2 SMNVEV (reference sequence). The CDR3 spans 16 residues. V trimming: 2 bases; J trimming: 5 bases; junction bases outside the gene matches: 6. CDR3 sequence (DNA): TGTGCCAGCAGTTTAAGGGACAGGGGGCACGGTACTGAAGCTTTCTTT. Its translation is CASSLRDRGHGTEAFF.

This clone has only a few counts. V and J are TRBV3-1 (or the pseudogene TRBV3-2) and TRBJ1-6; no reliable D call. CDR1 is LGHDT and CDR2 is YNNKEL in the germline V gene (reference sequence). V dropped 2 bases and J dropped 13 bases, with 9 bases sitting between them. CDR3 length: 12 amino acids. CDR3 nucleotide sequence: TGTGCCAGCAGCCAATTAGCCTCCCCCCTCCACTTT. Encoded protein: CASSQLASPLHF.

The chain is built from TRBV4-2 and TRBJ2-4; 8 bases line up with TRBD1. Germline V CDR1 and CDR2: LGHNA, YNFKEQ. CDR3 length: 15 residues. V shed 6 bases, J shed 1 base, and the junction held 5 bases outside the gene matches. In nucleotides, the CDR3 is TGTGCCAGCAGTCCGGACAGGGCCGCCAAAAACATTCAGTACTTC. Protein: CASSPDRAAKNIQYF.

The chain employs TRBV20-1 and TRBJ1-5; no clear D. The germline gives CDR1 DFQATT, CDR2 SNEGSKA (reference sequence). The CDR3 sequence is 13 residues long. Trimming took 3 bases from V and 1 from J, leaving 7 bases between them. The CDR3: CSASVASNQPQHF. CDR3 sequence (DNA): TGCAGTGCTAGTGTTGCGAGCAATCAGCCCCAGCATTTT.

In its sample, this clone was seen a few times. The J gene is TRBJ1-1, the V gene TRBV3-1 (or the pseudogene TRBV3-2); the D is unclear. The germline CDR1 and CDR2 sequences are LGHDT and YNNKEL (reference sequence). This CDR3 is 13 amino acids long. V was trimmed by 10 bases and J by 4 bases, leaving 16 bases between them. The CDR3 DNA sequence: TGTGCCACCGGGAAGGGCTCGGCCACTGAAGCTTTCTTT. This translates into CATGKGSATEAFF.

This clone was recorded only once. The CDR3 region has the DNA TGTGCCAGTAGTCGCGGGTTTGCCCTAGCGGGAGACTTCTACGAGCAGTACTTC. Translation: CASSRGFALAGDFYEQYF. The gene calls are TRBV19 and TRBJ2-7; 10 bases are a match to TRBD2. The CDR3 totals 18 residues. J gave up 3 bases and V 5 bases, and 16 bases lay outside the gene matches. Germline loops: CDR1 LNHDA, CDR2 SQIVND (reference sequence).

The chain has TRBV6-5 and TRBJ1-1; a weak D match, TRBD1 (5 bases). The V end lost 7 bases, the J end lost 6 bases, and 9 bases lay between the germline ends. This CDR3 spans 11 amino acids. The germline gives CDR1 MNHEY, CDR2 SVGAGI. The CDR3, as DNA: TGTGCCAGCACGACAGTGGCTGAAGCTTTCTTT. This codes for CASTTVAEAFF.

V and J are TRBV15 and TRBJ2-1; TRBD1 aligns across 9 bases. Germline trimming cut 7 bases from V and 7 bases from J; bases unmatched to any gene: 11. The CDR3 spans 15 residues. Germline values: CDR1 LNHNV, CDR2 YYDKDF (reference sequence). CDR3 bases: TGTGCCACCACCCACCCGGGACAGGGACTAAATGAGCAGTTCTTC. It translates to CATTHPGQGLNEQFF. Looking up the rest from reference TRBV15 and TRBJ2-1 gives the full variable domain: DAMVIQNPRYQVTQFGKPVTLSCSQTLNHNVMYWYQQKSSQAPKLLFHYYDKDFNNEADTPDNFQSRRPNTSFCFLDIRSPGLGDTAMYLCATTHPGQGLNEQFFGPGTRLTVL.

The chain is built from TRBV5-1 and TRBJ1-5; TRBD1 is a possible D gene (6 bases). The CDR3 is 14 residues long. Germline V gene sequence: CDR1 SGHRS, CDR2 YFSETQ. Trimming cost V 2 bases and J 7 bases, with 13 bases left between them. DNA of the CDR3: TGCGCCAGCAGCTTCGCGGGGGCAGGGCAGCCCCAGCATTTT. Translation gives CASSFAGAGQPQHF.

This clone was seen at least ten times. The V gene is TRBV27, the J gene TRBJ2-5, with a weak D call TRBD2 (6 bases). The V and J ends lost 5 bases and 2 bases respectively, with 15 bases between them. Germline CDR1 reads MNHEY; CDR2 reads SMNVEV (reference sequence). CDR3 length: 15 amino acids. In DNA, the CDR3 is TGTGCCAGCAGTCTCTCTCACGGAGGGCAAGAGACCCAGTACTTC. Translated: CASSLSHGGQETQYF.

This clone was observed a few times. The chain joins TRBV5-1 to TRBJ1-2; no reliable D call. The CDR3 has 15 residues. The V end lost 0 bases, the J end lost 4 bases, and 13 bases lay between the germline ends. Germline values: CDR1 SGHRS, CDR2 YFSETQ. CDR3 DNA: TGCGCCAGCAGCTTGGGTGCGGCGAGATTCTATGGCTACACCTTC. Translated, it gives CASSLGAARFYGYTF.

This chain joins TRBV7-2 and TRBJ2-7, with D uncertain. The CDR3 has 15 residues. Germline V CDR1 and CDR2: SGHTA, FQGNSA. The V end was cut by 5 bases, the J end by 3 bases, with 17 bases between. As DNA, the CDR3 is TGTGCCAGCAGCCCCTTGAGAAGCTTAAACTACGAGCAGTACTTC. Translating gives CASSPLRSLNYEQYF.

The chain has TRBV12-3 or TRBV12-4 and TRBJ1-2, with TRBD1 as a possible D gene (5 bases). The CDR3 is 13 residues long. The V gene lost 1 base and the J gene lost 8 bases, with 11 bases spanning the gap. The CDR3 DNA reads TGTGCCAGCAGTTTAGGGACAAGGAGCGGCTACACCTTC. Encoded protein: CASSLGTRSGYTF.

The chain recombines TRBV28 with TRBJ1-2; 8 nucleotides match TRBD1. Trimming took 6 bases from V and 0 from J; bases not matched to a gene: 9. Germline CDR1 MDHEN, CDR2 SYDVKM. The CDR3 sequence is 16 residues long. CDR3 loop: CASRDSGQGANYGYTF. CDR3 DNA: TGTGCCAGCAGGGATTCCGGACAGGGAGCTAACTATGGCTACACCTTC.

The chain employs TRBV19 and TRBJ2-7; the D gene is possibly TRBD2 (6 bases). The CDR3 sequence is 14 residues long. The germline V gene has CDR1 LNHDA and CDR2 SQIVND (reference sequence). V was pared by 5 bases and J by 4 bases, with 15 bases between. Written as DNA, the CDR3 is TGTGCCAGTAGTCCTTTCGGGACTCCATACGAGCAGTACTTC. Protein sequence: CASSPFGTPYEQYF.

The rearrangement joins TRBV18 to TRBJ1-5; the match to TRBD1 covers 7 bases. Losses at the gene ends were 3 bases for V and 2 bases for J; bases not matched to a gene: 7. From germline, CDR1 is KGHSH and CDR2 LQKENI. The CDR3 consists of 16 residues. Here the CDR3 reads CASSPFDRAGNQPQHF. CDR3 sequence (DNA): TGTGCCAGCTCACCCTTCGACAGGGCTGGCAATCAGCCCCAGCATTTT.

This clone was seen a handful of times. The V call is TRBV6-5, the J call TRBJ2-2, with 8 nucleotides matching TRBD2. This CDR3 has 15 amino acids. The germline CDR1 and CDR2 sequences are MNHEY and SVGAGI. The ends lost 6 bases at V and 6 bases at J; junction bases unmatched: 9. The CDR3 is CASSPRTSFAGELFF. In nucleotides, the CDR3 is TGTGCCAGCAGCCCCCGGACTAGCTTCGCCGGGGAGCTGTTTTTT.

The V gene is TRBV10-3, the J gene TRBJ2-5, with TRBD1 identical over 8 bases. Germline V CDR1 and CDR2: ENHRY, SYGVKD. V lost 6 bases, J lost 4 bases, and 4 bases stayed unmatched. The CDR3 loop spans 13 amino acids. CDR3 loop: CAIRQGVRETQYF. The CDR3 DNA sequence: TGTGCCATCAGACAGGGGGTGCGAGAGACCCAGTACTTC.

The J gene is TRBJ2-2, the V gene TRBV5-1; 8 bases align to TRBD1. Germline CDR1 SGHRS, CDR2 YFSETQ. This CDR3 region has 17 residues. V dropped 0 bases and J dropped 4; count of bases not matched to a gene: 8. The DNA of the CDR3 is TGCGCCAGCAGCTTGGTTCCGGGACAGGTACCCACCGGGGAGCTGTTTTTT. Amino acids: CASSLVPGQVPTGELFF. The full variable domain, its missing parts supplied by reference TRBV5-1 and TRBJ2-2, is KAGVTQTPRYLIKTRGQQVTLSCSPISGHRSVSWYQQTPGQGLQFLFEYFSETQRNKGNFPGRFSGRQFSNSRSEMNVSTLELGDSALYLCASSLVPGQVPTGELFFGEGSRLTVL.

This chain links TRBV28 with TRBJ2-5; 8 nucleotides line up with TRBD1. Trimming cost V 6 bases and J 5 bases; bases outside gene matches: 11. From germline, CDR1 is MDHEN and CDR2 SYDVKM. This CDR3 comprises 15 residues. This CDR3 reads CASRQTGEIWETQYF. In DNA, the CDR3 is TGTGCCAGCAGGCAGACAGGGGAGATTTGGGAGACCCAGTACTTC.

The chain links TRBV19 to TRBJ2-5; D might be TRBD2 (5 bases). This CDR3 region has 15 residues. CDR1 and CDR2 from the germline V gene are LNHDA and SQIVND (reference sequence). Trimming removed 1 base from V and 5 bases from J, with 14 bases in between. In nucleotides, the CDR3 is TGTGCCAGTAGTATAGGAACCGGGGTCGGGGAGACCCAGTACTTC. Amino acids: CASSIGTGVGETQYF.

To note about this clone: Other DNA variants within this sample encode the same CDR3. The chain joins TRBV30 to TRBJ2-7; 7 nucleotides agree with TRBD2. The CDR3 runs to 12 residues. V was clipped by 0 bases and J by 6 bases; unmatched bases: 2. Germline V lookup: CDR1 GTSNPN, CDR2 SVGIG (reference sequence). This chain's CDR3 is CAWSVSSGEQYF. DNA of the CDR3: TGTGCCTGGAGTGTTTCTAGCGGCGAGCAGTACTTC.

CDR3 region: CASSQATGARGYTF. The DNA for the CDR3 is TGTGCCAGCAGCCAAGCCACAGGGGCTCGCGGCTACACCTTC. V usage is TRBV3-1 (or the pseudogene TRBV3-2) and J usage is TRBJ1-2; TRBD1 agrees at 7 bases. The ends lost 1 base at V and 8 bases at J; junction bases unmatched: 7. Germline V gene data show CDR1 as LGHDT and CDR2 as YNNKEL (reference sequence). The CDR3 has 14 amino acids.